This TCR beta chain was identified in a study of blood T cell repertoires in COVID-19. Background on the study: Samples came from the United States, Italy and Spain, spanning acute and convalescent COVID-19.

The study assigned cohorts using participant-reported clinical history. Participants in the exposed group had met a COVID-19 case in the 2 weeks before joining the study. The CDR3 runs to 13 residues. Trimming at V came to 4 bases and at J to 5 bases, leaving 5 bases not matched to a gene. CDR1 is SGHDT, CDR2 YYEEEE, per germline. Sequencing was performed with immunoSEQ multiplex PCR; in TCRdb, only in-frame clones are kept and a portion is missing. The sample includes fewer than 250,000 clones, 80% to 90% of them seen just once. Material for sequencing was PBMCs or T cells enriched from blood (not recorded which). The chain joins TRBV5-6 to TRBJ1-2; TRBD1 agrees at 7 bases. The origin of this receptor is a woman aged 50 to 60 who had been exposed to COVID-19. The CDR3 region is CASSPDRVYGYTF. The CDR3 DNA reads TGTGCCAGCAGCCCTGACAGGGTTTATGGCTACACCTTC.